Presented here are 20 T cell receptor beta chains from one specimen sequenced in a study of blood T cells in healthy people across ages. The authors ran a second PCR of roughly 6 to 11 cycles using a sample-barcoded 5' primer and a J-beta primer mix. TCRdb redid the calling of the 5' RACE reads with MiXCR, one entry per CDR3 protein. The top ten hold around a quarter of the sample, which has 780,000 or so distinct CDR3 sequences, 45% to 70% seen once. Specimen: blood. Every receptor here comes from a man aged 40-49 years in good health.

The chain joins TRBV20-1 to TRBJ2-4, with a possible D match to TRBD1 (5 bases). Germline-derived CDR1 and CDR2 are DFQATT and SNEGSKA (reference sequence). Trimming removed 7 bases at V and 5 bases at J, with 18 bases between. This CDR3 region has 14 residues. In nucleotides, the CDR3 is TGCAGTGGCTACCGCCTAGGGGCCGAAAACATTCAGTACTTC. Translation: CSGYRLGAENIQYF.

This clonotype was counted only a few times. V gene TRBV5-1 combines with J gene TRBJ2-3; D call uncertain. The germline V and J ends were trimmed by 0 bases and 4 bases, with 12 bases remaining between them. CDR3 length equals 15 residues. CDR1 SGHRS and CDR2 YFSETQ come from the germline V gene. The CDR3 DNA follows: TGCGCCAGCAGCTTGGTTGGGGATGATGCAGATACGCAGTATTTT. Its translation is CASSLVGDDADTQYF.

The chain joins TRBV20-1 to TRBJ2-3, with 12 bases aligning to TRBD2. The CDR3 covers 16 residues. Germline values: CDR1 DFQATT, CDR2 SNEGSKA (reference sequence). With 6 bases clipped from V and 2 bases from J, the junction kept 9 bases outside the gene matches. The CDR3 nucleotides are TGCAGTGCCATGCCCGGACTAGCGGGGAACACAGATACGCAGTATTTT. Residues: CSAMPGLAGNTDTQYF.

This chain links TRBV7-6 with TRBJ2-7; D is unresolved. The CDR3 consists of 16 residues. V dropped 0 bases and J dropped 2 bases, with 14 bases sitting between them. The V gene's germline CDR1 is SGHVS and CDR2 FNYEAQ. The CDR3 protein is CASSLAQAGQTYEQYF. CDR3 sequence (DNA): TGTGCCAGCAGCTTAGCGCAGGCAGGCCAAACCTACGAGCAGTACTTC.

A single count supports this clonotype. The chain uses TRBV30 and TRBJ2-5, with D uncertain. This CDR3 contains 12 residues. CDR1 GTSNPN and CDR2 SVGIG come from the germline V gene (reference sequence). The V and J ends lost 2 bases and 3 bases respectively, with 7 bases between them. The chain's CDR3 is CAWSLEEETQYF. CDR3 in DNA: TGTGCCTGGAGTCTCGAGGAAGAGACCCAGTACTTC.

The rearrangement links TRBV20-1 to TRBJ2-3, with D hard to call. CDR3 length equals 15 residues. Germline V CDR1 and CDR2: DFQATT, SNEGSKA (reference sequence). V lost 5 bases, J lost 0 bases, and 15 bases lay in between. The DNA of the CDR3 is TGCAGTGCTCGAAGAGGAGAAACTAGCACAGATACGCAGTATTTT. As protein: CSARRGETSTDTQYF.

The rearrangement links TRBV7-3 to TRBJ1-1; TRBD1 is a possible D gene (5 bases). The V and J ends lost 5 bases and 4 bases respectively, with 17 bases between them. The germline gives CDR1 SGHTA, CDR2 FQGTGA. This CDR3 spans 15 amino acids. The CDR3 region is CASSMTAFGGTEAFF. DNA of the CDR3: TGTGCCAGCAGCATGACAGCTTTTGGTGGCACTGAAGCTTTCTTT.

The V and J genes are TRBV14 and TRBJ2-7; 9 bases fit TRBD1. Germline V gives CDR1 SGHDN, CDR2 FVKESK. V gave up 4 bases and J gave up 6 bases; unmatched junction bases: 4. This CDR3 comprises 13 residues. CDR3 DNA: TGTGCCAGCAGCCCCGCGGACAGGGGCGAGCAGTACTTC. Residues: CASSPADRGEQYF. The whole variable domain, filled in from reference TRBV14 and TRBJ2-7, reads EAGVTQFPSHSVIEKGQTVTLRCDPISGHDNLYWYRRVMGKEIKFLLHFVKESKQDESGMPNNRFLAERTGGTYSTLKVQPAELEDSGVYFCASSPADRGEQYFGPGTRLTVT.

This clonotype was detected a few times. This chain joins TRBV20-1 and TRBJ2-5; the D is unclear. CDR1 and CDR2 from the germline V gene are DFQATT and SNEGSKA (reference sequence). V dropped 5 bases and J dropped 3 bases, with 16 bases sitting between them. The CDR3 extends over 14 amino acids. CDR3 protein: CSAPPPVTEETQYF. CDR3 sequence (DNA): TGCAGTGCTCCCCCGCCCGTAACGGAAGAGACCCAGTACTTC.

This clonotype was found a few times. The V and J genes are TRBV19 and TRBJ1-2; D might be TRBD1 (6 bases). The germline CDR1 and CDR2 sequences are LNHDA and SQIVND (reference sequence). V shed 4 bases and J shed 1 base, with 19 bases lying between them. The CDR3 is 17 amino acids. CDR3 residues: CASSTLIGQRLNYGYTF. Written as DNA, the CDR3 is TGTGCCAGTAGTACATTAATCGGACAGAGACTTAACTATGGCTACACCTTC.

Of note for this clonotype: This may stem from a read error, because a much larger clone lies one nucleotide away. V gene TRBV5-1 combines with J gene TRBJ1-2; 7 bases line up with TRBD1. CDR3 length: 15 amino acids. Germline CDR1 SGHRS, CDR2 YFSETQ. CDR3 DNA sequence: TGCGCCAGCAGCTGGAGCATACAGGGGAACTATGGCCACACCTTC. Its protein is CASSWSIQGNYGHTF.

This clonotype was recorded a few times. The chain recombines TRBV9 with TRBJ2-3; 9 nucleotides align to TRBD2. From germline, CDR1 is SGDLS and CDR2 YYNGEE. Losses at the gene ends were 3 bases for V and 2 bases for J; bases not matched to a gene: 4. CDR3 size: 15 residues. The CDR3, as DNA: TGTGCCAGCAGCGCGAGCGGGAGGACCACAGATACGCAGTATTTT. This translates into CASSASGRTTDTQYF.

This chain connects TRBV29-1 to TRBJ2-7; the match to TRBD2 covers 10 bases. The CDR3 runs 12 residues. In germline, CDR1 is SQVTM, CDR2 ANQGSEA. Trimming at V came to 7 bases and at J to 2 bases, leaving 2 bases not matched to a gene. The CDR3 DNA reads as TGCAGCGGGACTAGCGGAGCCTACGAGCAGTACTTC. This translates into CSGTSGAYEQYF.

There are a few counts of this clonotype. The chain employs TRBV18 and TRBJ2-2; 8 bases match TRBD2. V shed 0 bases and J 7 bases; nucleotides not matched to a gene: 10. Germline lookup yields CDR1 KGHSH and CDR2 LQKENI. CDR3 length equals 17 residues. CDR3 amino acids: CASSPPLRGAHGGELFF. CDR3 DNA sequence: TGTGCCAGCTCACCACCACTGCGGGGGGCCCACGGCGGGGAGCTGTTTTTT.

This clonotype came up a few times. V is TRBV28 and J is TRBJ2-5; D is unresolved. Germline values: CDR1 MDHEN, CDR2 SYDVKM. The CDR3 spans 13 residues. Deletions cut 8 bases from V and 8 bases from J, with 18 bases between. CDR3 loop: CASLGPTPETQYF. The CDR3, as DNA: TGTGCCAGCCTAGGCCCGACCCCGGAAACCCAGTACTTC.

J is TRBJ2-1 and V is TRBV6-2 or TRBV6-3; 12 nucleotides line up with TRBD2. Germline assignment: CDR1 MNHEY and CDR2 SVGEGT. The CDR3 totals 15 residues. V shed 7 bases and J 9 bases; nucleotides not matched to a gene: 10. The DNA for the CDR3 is TGTGCCAGCACCTCTAGGACTAGCGGGATTGTTGAGCAGTTCTTC. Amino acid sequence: CASTSRTSGIVEQFF.

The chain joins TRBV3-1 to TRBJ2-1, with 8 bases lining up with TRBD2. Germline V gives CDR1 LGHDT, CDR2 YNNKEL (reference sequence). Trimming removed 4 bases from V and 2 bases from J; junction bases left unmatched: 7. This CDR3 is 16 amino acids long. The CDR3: CASSPDLAGAYNEQFF. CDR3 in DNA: TGTGCCAGCAGCCCAGATCTAGCGGGCGCCTACAATGAGCAGTTCTTC.

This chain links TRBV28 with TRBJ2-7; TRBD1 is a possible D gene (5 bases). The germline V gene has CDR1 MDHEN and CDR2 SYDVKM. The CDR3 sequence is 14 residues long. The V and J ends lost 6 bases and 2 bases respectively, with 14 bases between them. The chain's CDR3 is CASRPPDSPYEQYF. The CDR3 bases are TGTGCCAGCAGGCCCCCTGACAGCCCCTACGAGCAGTACTTC.

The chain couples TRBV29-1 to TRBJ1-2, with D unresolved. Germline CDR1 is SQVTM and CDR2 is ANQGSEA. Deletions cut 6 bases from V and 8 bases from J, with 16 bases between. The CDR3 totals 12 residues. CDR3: CSVDLTRSGYTF. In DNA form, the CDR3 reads TGCAGCGTGGACCTCACGAGATCCGGCTACACCTTC.

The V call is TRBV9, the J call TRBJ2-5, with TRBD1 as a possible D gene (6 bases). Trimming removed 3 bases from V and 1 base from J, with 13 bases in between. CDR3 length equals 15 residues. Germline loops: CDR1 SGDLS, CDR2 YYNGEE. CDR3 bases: TGTGCCAGCAGCGCGGGCAGGGGTGTCCAAGAGACCCAGTACTTC. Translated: CASSAGRGVQETQYF.